The rows below give T cell receptor beta chains drawn from one sample of a study of tumor and adjacent non-tumor tissue in lung cancer. MiXCR, applied by TCRdb to the multiplex PCR reads, yields one record per CDR3 protein. This table has about 86,000 distinct CDR3 sequences, roughly 77% appearing once. The sequenced material came from distant non-tumor lung tissue. Source of these receptors: a woman aged 50 to 60 with non-small cell lung cancer. Each CDR3 is given with its conserved first and last residue. A D gene is named only where the DNA matches it firmly. A row's size may be missing; if present it is once, few, many or a size class.

J	D	V	size	DNA	CDR3
TRBJ1-2	.	TRBV20-1	.	TGCATTGCTAGTCTATCGACTAACTATGGCTACACATTC	CIASLSTNYGYTF
TRBJ2-5	.	TRBV28	.	TGTGCCAGCAGCAGAATTATTCAAGAGACCCAGTACTTC	CASSRIIQETQYF
TRBJ2-3	.	TRBV4-2	.	TGTGCCAGCAGCGACGGGACCGGGACCACCACAGATACGCAGTATTTT	CASSDGTGTTTDTQYF
TRBJ2-7	TRBD1	TRBV6-1	.	TGTGCCAGCAGTGCGAACACAGGGGGCATCTACGAGCAGTACTTC	CASSANTGGIYEQYF
TRBJ2-7	.	TRBV11-1	.	TGTACCAGCAGCTTATCGATAACGAGCGAGCATTACTTC	CTSSLSITSEHYF
TRBJ2-3	TRBD2	TRBV5-1	many	TGCGCCAGCAGCTCCGGACTAGCGGGGAAGGAGCCAGATACGCAGTATTTT	CASSSGLAGKEPDTQYF
TRBJ2-1	TRBD1	TRBV6-5	few	TGTGCCGGCAGGGGGACAGGAGGGTACAATGAGCAGTTCTTC	CAGRGTGGYNEQFF
TRBJ2-1	.	TRBV6-2/TRBV6-3	.	TGTGTTGGCAGTTTAGCCCCTTACAATGAGCAGTTGTTC	CVGSLAPYNEQLF
TRBJ1-4	.	TRBV6-1	.	TGTGCCAGGACGGCCGTCGGAGGGTCTAATGAAAAACTGTCTTTT	CARTAVGGSNEKLSF
TRBJ1-1	TRBD1	TRBV4-1	.	TGTGTCAGCAGCCAAGTCCTGGACAGGATGAACACTGAAGCTTTCTTT	CVSSQVLDRMNTEAFF
TRBJ2-3	TRBD2	TRBV11-2	.	TGTGCCAGCAGCGAGACTAGCGGGGGTAACACAGATACGGAGTATTTT	CASSETSGGNTDTEYF
TRBJ1-1	TRBD1	TRBV6-5	.	TGTGTCGTGCAGACAGGGACGAACACTGAAGCTTTCTTT	CVVQTGTNTEAFF
TRBJ2-6	.	TRBV28	.	TGTGCCAACAGCCCCACAGGGCTTGGGGCCAACCTCATGACTTTC	CANSPTGLGANLMTF
TRBJ1-5	.	TRBV10-3	.	TGTGCCATCAGTAAGATGAACCAGCCCCAGCATTTT	CAISKMNQPQHF
TRBJ2-3	.	TRBV11-2	.	TGTGTCAGTAGCTTGTGGTGCCATCTAGCGACAGATACGCAGTATTTT	CVSSLWCHLATDTQYF
TRBJ2-1	TRBD1	TRBV12-5	.	TGTGTAAGTGGTTTGGGACAGGGGTCCTACAATGAGCAGTTCTTC	CVSGLGQGSYNEQFF
TRBJ2-1	.	TRBV29-1	.	TGCAGCGTTGTCCCCCAGGGGCGCGCGTCCTATAATGAGCAGTTCTTC	CSVVPQGRASYNEQFF
TRBJ2-1	.	TRBV6-6	.	TGTGCCTGCAGTTATAATCTAACGGGGTACAATGAGCAGTTCTTC	CACSYNLTGYNEQFF
TRBJ2-7	TRBD2	TRBV11-2	.	TGTGACAGTAGCTTAAATAGCGGGGAGCAGTACTTC	CDSSLNSGEQYF
TRBJ2-2	TRBD1	TRBV12-3/TRBV12-4	.	TGTGACAGCAGTTTAGGGACAGGGAGAAACACCGGGGAGCTGTATTTT	CDSSLGTGRNTGELYF